This T cell receptor (beta chain) was observed in a study of OX40 agonist ivuxolimab in advanced cancers. Study-wide results and limits: CD4+ and CD8+ blood T cells expanded clonally by week 6 at 0.1 to 3.0 mg/kg. Averaged across samples, CD8+ T cells carried more expanded clones than CD4+ did.

The repertoire was sequenced with immunoSEQ multiplex PCR; TCRdb's copy has only in-frame clones and lacks some. The table records approximately 38,000 clones, approximately 82% of them present only once. Regarding this clone: Its antigen is unknown.

The CDR3 spans 14 residues. The ends lost 6 bases at V and 0 bases at J; junction bases unmatched: 5. Germline CDR1 reads SGHRS; CDR2 reads YFSETQ. The origin of this receptor is an adult with an advanced solid tumor such as melanoma, head and neck, liver or kidney cancer. Sequencing used CD4+ or CD8+ T cells sorted from blood, obtained in a trial of the OX40 agonist ivuxolimab. The chain uses TRBV5-1 and TRBJ1-1; 7 bases agree with TRBD1. This CDR3 is CASTMTGMNTEAFF. Written as DNA, the CDR3 is TGCGCCAGCACAATGACAGGGATGAACACTGAAGCTTTCTTT.